What follows are 18 T cell receptor beta chains derived from one specimen sequenced in a study of CD8 T cells in ankylosing spondylitis. MiXCR, applied by TCRdb to the 5' RACE reads, yields one record per CDR3 protein. The sample lists approximately 250,000 distinct CDR3 sequences, about 10% occurring once. Sequenced sample: blood, either unsorted or a sorted T cell fraction (not recorded which). Source of these receptors: a male donor with ankylosing spondylitis or in good health (not recorded which).

This clonotype has ten or more counts. V usage is TRBV5-1 and J usage is TRBJ2-5; the D is unclear. Per germline, CDR1 SGHRS and CDR2 YFSETQ. This CDR3 is 12 amino acids long. V lost 4 bases and J 3 bases, leaving 7 bases between the germline ends. The CDR3: CASSRGKETQYF. In DNA form, the CDR3 reads TGCGCCAGCAGCCGTGGGAAAGAGACCCAGTACTTC. Variable domain in full (rest from reference TRBV5-1 and TRBJ2-5): KAGVTQTPRYLIKTRGQQVTLSCSPISGHRSVSWYQQTPGQGLQFLFEYFSETQRNKGNFPGRFSGRQFSNSRSEMNVSTLELGDSALYLCASSRGKETQYFGPGTRLLVL.

This clonotype was seen many times. V gene TRBV29-1 combines with J gene TRBJ1-2; D remains unclear. Trimming took 3 bases from V and 3 from J, leaving 5 bases between them. The CDR3 is made up of 11 amino acids. Germline CDR1 is SQVTM and CDR2 is ANQGSEA. The CDR3 region is CSVDQDYGYTF. CDR3 bases: TGCAGCGTTGATCAGGACTATGGCTACACCTTC.

This clonotype was counted a few times. A read error may explain this, as a much larger clone is one base away. The chain uses TRBV7-6 and TRBJ2-1; tentatively, D is TRBD2 (6 bases). The CDR3 length is 14 residues. The V gene's germline CDR1 is SGHVS and CDR2 FNYEAQ. V dropped 1 base and J dropped 12 bases, with 16 bases sitting between them. The DNA of the CDR3 is TGTGCCAGCAGCTTAGAGAGGAGGGGCGATGCGCAGTTCTTC. Translated: CASSLERRGDAQFF.

This clonotype was seen repeatedly, ten times or more. The J gene is TRBJ1-1, the V gene TRBV3-1, with D unclear. Germline V lookup: CDR1 LGHDT, CDR2 YNNKEL (reference sequence). This CDR3 has 12 amino acids. With 4 bases removed from V and 3 bases from J, the gap between germline ends came to 6 bases. CDR3 sequence: CASSRPYTEAFF. CDR3 nucleotides: TGTGCCAGCAGCCGACCTTACACTGAAGCTTTCTTT.

The sample holds many counts of this clonotype. This rearrangement joins TRBV6-1 to TRBJ1-4, with D unclear. Germline V gives CDR1 MNHNS, CDR2 SASEGT. The ends were cut back, 5 bases at V and 0 bases at J, with 10 bases in the middle. CDR3 length: 15 residues. The chain's CDR3 is CASSLGEPTNEKLFF. The CDR3 coding sequence is TGTGCCAGCAGTCTCGGGGAGCCAACTAATGAAAAACTGTTTTTT.

This clonotype was observed at least ten times. V usage is TRBV14 and J usage is TRBJ1-1; no definite D call. Germline CDR1 and CDR2: SGHDN and FVKESK. Trimming left V 1 base short and J 5 bases short, with 14 bases between. This CDR3 comprises 15 residues. CDR3 loop: CASSQAFHGETEAFF. CDR3 nucleotide sequence: TGTGCCAGCAGCCAAGCTTTTCATGGGGAGACTGAAGCTTTCTTT.

The V call is TRBV20-1, the J call TRBJ2-2; a weak D match, TRBD2 (6 bases). The germline CDR1 and CDR2 sequences are DFQATT and SNEGSKA (reference sequence). The CDR3 covers 12 residues. The V and J ends lost 1 base and 8 bases respectively, with 8 bases between them. The CDR3 loop reads CSARAGTGELFF. In DNA form, the CDR3 reads TGCAGTGCTAGAGCCGGGACTGGGGAGCTGTTTTTT.

This chain uses TRBV9 with TRBJ2-7; TRBD1 aligns across 12 bases. Germline V CDR1 and CDR2: SGDLS, YYNGEE. The CDR3 is 16 residues long. Trimming cost V 3 bases and J 5 bases; bases outside gene matches: 9. The CDR3 DNA follows: TGTGCCAGCAGCGCCCCCTTGGGACAGGGGGCCCACGAGCAGTACTTC. Translation gives CASSAPLGQGAHEQYF. The whole variable domain, remainder taken from reference TRBV9 and TRBJ2-7, is DSGVTQTPKHLITATGQRVTLRCSPRSGDLSVYWYQQSLDQGLQFLIQYYNGEERAKGNILERFSAQQFPDLHSELNLSSLELGDSALYFCASSAPLGQGAHEQYFGPGTRLTVT.

This chain uses TRBV9 with TRBJ2-7; D gene unclear. V lost 3 bases and J 7 bases, leaving 11 bases between the germline ends. CDR1 is SGDLS and CDR2 is YYNGEE in the germline V gene. The CDR3 has 12 residues. The CDR3 bases are TGTGCCAGCAGCGGAAGTGTGGGTGAGCAGTACTTC. Translated, it gives CASSGSVGEQYF.

In its sample, this clonotype was seen many times. The chain has TRBV11-2 and TRBJ1-1; D not certain. Deletions cut 0 bases from V and 1 base from J, with 9 bases between. The germline V gene encodes CDR1 SGHAT and CDR2 FQNNGV. The CDR3 sequence is 15 residues long. The CDR3 region is CASSLEGRWNTEAFF. The DNA for the CDR3 is TGTGCCAGCAGCTTAGAAGGACGGTGGAACACTGAAGCTTTCTTT.

The V gene is TRBV19, the J gene TRBJ1-1; no reliable D call. The CDR3 spans 14 residues. Germline CDR1 and CDR2: LNHDA and SQIVND (reference sequence). Trimming took off 1 base at V and 10 bases at J, with 16 bases between the two ends. The CDR3 is CASSIGGIVVGAFF. CDR3 bases: TGTGCCAGTAGTATAGGAGGGATTGTGGTCGGAGCTTTCTTT.

In its sample, this clonotype was seen many times. Likely a read error: the CDR3 ends without its conserved phenylalanine or tryptophan. The DNA is omitted, as the CDR3 cannot be located on it reliably, and the CDR3 follows TCRdb's listing. The CDR3: CASSYEGRAFV. The rearrangement uses TRBV6-6 and TRBJ2-5; TRBD2, the table's D call, was not compared with the DNA. The CDR3 comprises 11 residues, both ends counted. In germline, CDR1 is MNHNY, CDR2 SVGAGI (reference sequence).

The chain links TRBV2 to TRBJ2-1; the D gene is possibly TRBD1 (6 bases). The CDR3 has 12 residues. Trimming left V 5 bases short and J 8 bases short, with 10 bases between. Germline V lookup: CDR1 SNHLY, CDR2 FYNNEI. CDR3 bases: TGTGCCAGCAGTACACAGGGCTATGAGCAGTTCTTC. Translation: CASSTQGYEQFF.

This clonotype was seen ten or more times. J is TRBJ2-1 and V is TRBV5-1; either TRBD1 or TRBD2 may supply D (5 bases each). CDR3 length equals 16 residues. The V and J ends lost 3 bases and 4 bases respectively, with 17 bases between them. Per germline, CDR1 SGHRS and CDR2 YFSETQ. DNA for the CDR3: TGCGCCAGCAGCTCTGACGGTGGGACGACTTACAATGAGCAGTTCTTC. Its translation: CASSSDGGTTYNEQFF.

This clonotype came up a few times. The chain has TRBV7-9 and TRBJ2-1; no clear D. V was clipped by 1 base and J by 1 base, with 5 bases between them. The CDR3 is 14 amino acids. Germline V gene lookup returns CDR1 SEHNR and CDR2 FQNEAQ (reference sequence). The CDR3 here is CASSLGLSYNEQFF. CDR3 bases: TGTGCCAGCAGCTTAGGACTGTCCTACAATGAGCAGTTCTTC.

This chain connects TRBV30 to TRBJ2-7; 8 nucleotides align to TRBD1. With 5 bases clipped from V and 5 bases from J, the junction kept 5 bases outside the gene matches. CDR1 and CDR2 (germline): GTSNPN, SVGIG (reference sequence). CDR3 length: 12 residues. CDR3 DNA: TGTGCCTGGGACCCAGGGGGCCACGAGCAGTACTTC. Translating gives CAWDPGGHEQYF.

This clonotype has at least ten counts. The chain is built from TRBV12-3 or TRBV12-4 and TRBJ2-3; D remains ambiguous. The V end was cut by 5 bases, the J end by 1 base, with 13 bases between. There are 15 residues in the CDR3. In DNA, the CDR3 is TGTGCCAGCAGTAAACCTCTTGGGCGCACAGATACGCAGTATTTT. Protein: CASSKPLGRTDTQYF.

This clonotype was observed many times. V usage is TRBV3-1 and J usage is TRBJ2-7; TRBD1 aligns across 7 bases. The CDR3 length is 15 residues. J was trimmed by 1 base and V by 3 bases; bases with no gene match: 6. CDR1 is LGHDT and CDR2 is YNNKEL in the germline V gene (reference sequence). The CDR3 DNA is TGTGCCAGCAGCCACGGACAGGCGTCGTCCTACGAGCAGTACTTC. It specifies CASSHGQASSYEQYF.